Reported below is one T cell receptor beta chain. What it recognizes is unknown. This sample also contains other DNA sequences that code for the same CDR3. The data were obtained in a study of cytomegalovirus exposure and HLA in healthy donors. Study at large: Tens of millions of unique TCR sequences came from HLA-typed donors in an early release. Study-wide findings and caveats: Excluded: some indistinguishable V segments such as TRBV6-2 and TRBV6-3. A few chains linked to CMV were shown in vitro to be specific for CMV antigens.

PCR primers comprised 60 Vbeta and 13 Jbeta primers. Assay: immunoSEQ multiplex PCR; the TCRdb copy retains only in-frame clones and omits some. The sample includes 150,000 to 200,000 clones, roughly 77% of them seen just once. This CDR3 region has 15 residues. Germline CDR1 and CDR2: MGHDK and SYGVNS. Trimming cost V 0 bases and J 7 bases, with 12 bases left between them. This chain uses TRBV25-1 with TRBJ1-4; D perhaps matches TRBD1 (5 bases). The sequencing input was PBMCs. The source is a woman in her forties or fifties in good health and CMV-seronegative. The CDR3 DNA is TGTGCCAGCAGTGAATACCAGGGCACACTTGAAAAACTGTTTTTT. Encoded protein: CASSEYQGTLEKLFF.